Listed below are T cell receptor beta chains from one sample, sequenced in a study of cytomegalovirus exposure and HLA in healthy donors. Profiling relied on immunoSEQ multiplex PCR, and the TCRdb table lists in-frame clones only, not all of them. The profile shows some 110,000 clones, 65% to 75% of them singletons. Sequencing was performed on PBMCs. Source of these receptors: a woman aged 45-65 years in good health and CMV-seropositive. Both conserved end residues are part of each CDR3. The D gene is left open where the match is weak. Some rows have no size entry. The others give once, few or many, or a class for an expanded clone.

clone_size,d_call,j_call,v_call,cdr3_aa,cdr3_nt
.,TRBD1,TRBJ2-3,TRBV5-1,CASSYWDRAGSDTQYF,TGCGCCAGCAGTTATTGGGACAGGGCCGGTTCAGATACGCAGTATTTT
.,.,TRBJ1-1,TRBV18,CASSPPGGFNTEAFF,TGTGCCAGCTCACCACCGGGGGGATTCAACACTGAAGCTTTCTTT
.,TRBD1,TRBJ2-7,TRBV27,CASQSGQGTEEQYF,TGTGCCAGCCAATCGGGACAGGGAACAGAGGAGCAGTACTTC
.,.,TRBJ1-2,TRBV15,CATSRGGSNYGYTF,TGTGCCACCAGCAGAGGGGGCAGTAACTATGGCTACACCTTC
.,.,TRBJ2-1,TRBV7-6,CASSLNGGYNEQFF,TGTGCCAGCAGCCTCAACGGAGGCTACAATGAGCAGTTCTTC
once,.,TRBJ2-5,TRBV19,CASSNYLQETQYF,TGTGCCAGTAGCAACTATCTCCAAGAGACCCAGTACTTC
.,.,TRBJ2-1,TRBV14,CASSQQGNSYNEQFF,TGTGCCAGCAGCCAACAGGGTAACTCCTACAATGAGCAGTTCTTC
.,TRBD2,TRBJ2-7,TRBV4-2,CASSQGRGATYEQYF,TGTGCCAGCAGCCAAGGGCGGGGGGCGACCTACGAGCAGTACTTC
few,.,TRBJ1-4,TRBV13,CASSPRGSEKLFF,TGTGCCAGCAGCCCCAGGGGAAGTGAAAAACTGTTTTTT
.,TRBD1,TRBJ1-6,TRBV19,CASRNLDRGHNSPLHF,TGTGCCAGTAGAAACCTAGACAGGGGGCACAATTCACCCCTCCACTTT
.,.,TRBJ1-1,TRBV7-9,CASSLEGMRGAFF,TGTGCCAGCAGCTTAGAGGGGATGAGGGGGGCTTTCTTT
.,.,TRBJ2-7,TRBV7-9,CASSFPGVAEQYF,TGTGCCAGCAGCTTCCCAGGGGTGGCCGAGCAGTACTTC
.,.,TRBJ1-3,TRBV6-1,CASSRQYSGNTIYF,TGTGCCAGCAGTCGACAGTACTCTGGAAACACCATATATTTT
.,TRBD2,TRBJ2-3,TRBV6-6,CASGRGGMYTDTQYF,TGTGCCAGCGGGCGGGGGGGCATGTACACAGATACGCAGTATTTT
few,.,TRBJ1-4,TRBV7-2,CASSLDGRGEKLFF,TGTGCCAGCAGCTTAGATGGGCGGGGTGAAAAACTGTTTTTT
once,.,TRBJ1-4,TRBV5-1,CASSLAGGRNNEKLFF,TGCGCCAGCAGCTTGGCCGGCGGCCGTAATAATGAAAAACTGTTTTTT
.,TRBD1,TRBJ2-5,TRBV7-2,CASSYYRGQTQYF,TGTGCCAGCAGCTACTACAGGGGCCAGACCCAGTACTTC
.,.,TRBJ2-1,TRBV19,CASSIRSEQFF,TGTGCCAGTAGTATTAGGAGTGAGCAGTTCTTC
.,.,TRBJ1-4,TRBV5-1,CASSLGGVKGEKLFF,TGCGCCAGCAGCTTGGGGGGGGTGAAGGGTGAAAAACTGTTTTTT
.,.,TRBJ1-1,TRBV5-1,CASSFGGGDTEAFF,TGCGCCAGCAGCTTCGGAGGAGGGGACACTGAAGCTTTCTTT
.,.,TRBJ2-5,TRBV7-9,CASSPPQGQETQYF,TGTGCCAGCAGCCCCCCCCAGGGACAAGAGACCCAGTACTTC
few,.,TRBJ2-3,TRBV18,CASSPPSESTDTQYF,TGTGCCAGCTCACCACCTAGCGAAAGCACAGATACGCAGTATTTT
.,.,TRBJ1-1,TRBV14,CASSQRELNTEAFF,TGTGCCAGCAGCCAACGCGAATTGAACACTGAAGCTTTCTTT
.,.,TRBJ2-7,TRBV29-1,CSVVLQTYEQYF,TGCAGCGTTGTGTTACAGACCTACGAGCAGTACTTC
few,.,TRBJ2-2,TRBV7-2,CASSPLRVTGELFF,TGTGCCAGCAGTCCTTTGAGGGTTACCGGGGAGCTGTTTTTT
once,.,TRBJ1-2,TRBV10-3,CAISDRSRGYTF,TGTGCCATCAGTGACAGGTCCCGGGGCTACACCTTC
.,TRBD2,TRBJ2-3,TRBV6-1,CASSDAGDYTDTQYF,TGTGCCAGCAGTGACGCGGGGGACTACACAGATACGCAGTATTTT
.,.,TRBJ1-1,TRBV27,CASSPPGSMNTEAFF,TGTGCCAGCAGTCCCCCAGGAAGCATGAACACTGAAGCTTTCTTT
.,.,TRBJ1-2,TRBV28,CASERDPYGYTF,TGTGCCAGCGAGCGGGATCCCTATGGCTACACCTTC
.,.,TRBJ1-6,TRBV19,CASSALHGSSPLHF,TGTGCCAGTAGTGCGCTTCATGGGAGTTCACCCCTCCACTTT
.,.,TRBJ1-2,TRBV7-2,CASSLGRVNYGYTF,TGTGCCAGCAGCTTAGGCAGGGTTAACTATGGCTACACCTTC
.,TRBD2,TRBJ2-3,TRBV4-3,CASSPSGGAGTYTDTQYF,TGCGCCAGCAGCCCGAGCGGGGGGGCCGGAACATACACAGATACGCAGTATTTT
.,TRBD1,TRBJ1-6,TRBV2,CASGTGGQSSYNSPLHF,TGTGCCAGCGGGACAGGGGGCCAAAGCTCCTATAATTCACCCCTCCACTTT
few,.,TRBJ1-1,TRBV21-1,CASSNYIRDLNTEAFF,TGTGCCAGCAGCAACTACATCCGGGACTTAAACACTGAAGCTTTCTTT
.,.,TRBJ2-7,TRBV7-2,CASSRRQGSYEQYF,TGTGCCAGCAGCCGACGGCAGGGTTCCTACGAGCAGTACTTC
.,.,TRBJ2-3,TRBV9,CASSGGRDTQYF,TGTGCCAGCAGCGGAGGGAGGGATACGCAGTATTTT
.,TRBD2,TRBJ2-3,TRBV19,CASNSGSTDTQYF,TGTGCCAGTAATAGCGGGAGCACAGATACGCAGTATTTT
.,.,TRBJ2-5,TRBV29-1,CSVTQGFETQYF,TGCAGCGTGACTCAGGGTTTTGAGACCCAGTACTTC
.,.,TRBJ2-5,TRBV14,CASSRNAGRETQYF,TGTGCCAGCAGCCGTAACGCGGGGCGGGAGACCCAGTACTTC
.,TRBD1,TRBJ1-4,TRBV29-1,CSVGQGNEKLFF,TGCAGCGTTGGACAGGGTAATGAAAAACTGTTTTTT
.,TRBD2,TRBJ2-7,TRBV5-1,CASSSGTSGWEQYF,TGCGCCAGCAGCTCGGGGACTAGCGGCTGGGAGCAGTACTTC
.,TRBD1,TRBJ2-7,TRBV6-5,CASGRRQGLYEQYF,TGTGCCAGCGGGAGAAGACAGGGGCTCTACGAGCAGTACTTC
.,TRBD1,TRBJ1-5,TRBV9,CASSTGTGEKPQHF,TGTGCCAGCAGCACTGGGACAGGGGAAAAGCCCCAGCATTTT
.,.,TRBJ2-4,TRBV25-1,CASSARTEGKNIQYF,TGTGCCAGCAGTGCCAGGACGGAGGGCAAAAACATTCAGTACTTC
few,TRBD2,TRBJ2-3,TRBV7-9,CASKRVLAVTDTQYF,TGTGCCAGCAAAAGGGTACTAGCGGTCACAGATACGCAGTATTTT
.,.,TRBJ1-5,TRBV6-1,CASSYASGQPQHF,TGTGCCAGCAGCTACGCAAGCGGGCAGCCCCAGCATTTT
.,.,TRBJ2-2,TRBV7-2,CASNTYKDSYTGELFF,TGTGCCAGCAACACTTATAAGGACAGCTACACCGGGGAGCTGTTTTTT
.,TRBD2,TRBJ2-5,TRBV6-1,CASNGNSGGQETQYF,TGTGCCAGCAACGGTAATAGCGGGGGCCAAGAGACCCAGTACTTC
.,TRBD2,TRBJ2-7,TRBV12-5,CASAWGRGAGYEQYF,TGTGCTAGTGCCTGGGGGCGGGGGGCGGGCTACGAGCAGTACTTC
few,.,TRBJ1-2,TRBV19,CASGETGTGGDYTF,TGTGCCAGCGGGGAAACAGGGACCGGTGGAGACTACACCTTC
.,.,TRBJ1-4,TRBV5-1,CASRASGHTDEKLFF,TGCGCCAGCAGGGCCTCGGGACATACGGATGAAAAACTGTTTTTT
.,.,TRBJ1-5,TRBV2,CASSEAREVWGNQPQHF,TGTGCCAGCAGTGAAGCGAGGGAGGTGTGGGGCAATCAGCCCCAGCATTTT
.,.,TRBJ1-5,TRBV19,CASTPGYSNQPQHF,TGTGCCAGTACCCCAGGGTATAGCAATCAGCCCCAGCATTTT
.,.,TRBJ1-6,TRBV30,CAWSTGSSYNSPLHF,TGTGCCTGGAGTACAGGGTCCTCCTATAATTCACCCCTCCACTTT
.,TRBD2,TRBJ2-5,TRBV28,CASSLGKRGGGVETQYF,TGTGCCAGCAGTTTAGGAAAACGGGGCGGGGGGGTTGAGACCCAGTACTTC